This record covers a single TCR beta chain. Its matching antigen is unknown. The CDR3 contains 14 residues. Deletions cut 2 bases from V and 5 bases from J, with 11 bases between. Germline lookup yields CDR1 SGHDT and CDR2 YYEEEE. Original processing methods: Without quality scores, immunoSEQ junctional reads could not be filtered like full-length reads. The method was immunoSEQ multiplex PCR; TCRdb's version includes in-frame clones alone and lacks a portion of them. The DNA gave D and trimming, while V, J and clone size come from that table. Of over a million clones listed, more than 75% are singletons. The data are from a study of shared clonotypes between healthy human individuals. Regarding the study as a whole: Estimated richness was generally greater in naive than memory subsets.

This TCR came from a man in his late teens or twenties in good health. Some clones in this sample may be carry-over from other donors' samples. V gene TRBV5-6 combines with J gene TRBJ2-4, with D tentatively TRBD1 or TRBD2 (5 bases each). Sequences were obtained from memory CD4+ T cells from PBMCs. The sample's subset: CD45RA-negative fraction. The CDR3, as DNA: TGTGCCAGCAGCTTTGACAGAGCGGAAAACATTCAGTACTTC. Amino acid sequence: CASSFDRAENIQYF.